This T cell receptor beta chain was documented in a study of blood T cell repertoires in COVID-19 (dated by TCRdb to 2018 to 2021). At the level of the whole study: Collaborator samples came from the United States, Italy and Spain and covered acute and convalescent phases of COVID-19. Where available, HLA class I and class II types were taken from metadata supplied by the sample provider and were not determined by assay-based typing. The samples were drawn from two sources: the first 160 participants of the ongoing ImmuneRACE study, and 1,000 to 1,500 subjects contributed by 6 global collaborators. The sample metadata nearly always contained a de-identified subject ID, COVID-19 status, age in years and sex. The repertoires were released in a freely available public database meant as a resource for research on the immune response to SARS-CoV-2. The material from the prospective study consisted of cDNA or gDNA derived from T cells, B-cell-depleted T cells, or PBMCs. The dataset comprised deeply sampled blood TCRbeta repertoires from subjects exposed to, actively infected with, or recovered from COVID-19.

One collaborating source in Seattle enrolled patients during active infection and followed them longitudinally through the course of disease. Each collaborating institution followed its own protocols to collect whole blood in K2EDTA tubes. For TCRbeta analysis, collaborators shipped samples in one of three forms: frozen whole blood, isolated PBMCs, or DNA extracted from either of those sample types. Of note for this clone: It has no known antigen specificity. The record has no base qualities; no much larger clone is one base away.

Spanning cysteine to phenylalanine, the CDR3 consists of 14 amino acids. Only the CDR3 DNA is retained, 42 bases long and in frame from the first base. For CDR1 and CDR2, the germline V gene (reference sequence) lists MNHEY and SMNVEV. Trimmed from V: 5 bases; trimmed from J: 2 bases; junction bases lacking a gene match: 4. The immunoSEQ Assay, a bias-controlled multiplex PCR, was used to amplify TCRbeta CDR3 regions from genomic DNA. For the original study's pipeline: Within the assay, amplification of reference gene primers was used to estimate how many nucleated cells each sample contained. Sequence reads were collapsed and filtered to measure the absolute abundance of every unique TCRbeta CDR3 rearrangement. For each sample, productive Simpson clonality was calculated as the square root of Simpson's diversity index across productive rearrangements. Not all clones reach the TCRdb copy of this immuneACCESS table, which keeps in-frame sequences only. Checked studies attribute under half of the gap to unresolved V genes and leave the rest unexplained. Clone size and V and J calls were adopted from that table, with D and trimming inferred from the DNA. Present in this sample are approximately 440,000 clones, 70% to 90% of which were seen just once. Over 9.5% of the sample is in the top ten clones.

Here is what the overall study found, with its caveats: Clinical and demographic metadata were provided uncurated, with the amount varying by source and participant.

Sequencing used peripheral blood. This clonotype originated in a woman aged 50 to 60 with COVID-19, enrolled during active disease. The rearrangement joined TRBV27 to TRBJ2-3; TRBD1 matches 7 bases in the middle. The DNA reads TGTGCCAGCAGTCGAGGGGGCCCCACAGATACGCAGTATTTT. Its protein is CASSRGGPTDTQYF.